The present T cell receptor beta chain was sequenced within a study of control samples from healthy donors and cancer patients. The method was immunoSEQ multiplex PCR; TCRdb's version includes in-frame clones alone and lacks a portion of them. Here the sample spans roughly 52,000 clones, 90% to 95% being singletons. Trimming removed 4 bases at V and 0 bases at J, with 11 bases between. Germline values: CDR1 SGHRS, CDR2 YFSETQ. CDR3 size: 14 residues. Sequenced input: blood. The receptor's source is a man aged 30-40 years in good health. The rearrangement uses TRBV5-1 and TRBJ2-7; D may be TRBD1 or TRBD2 (5 bases each). Here the CDR3 DNA reads TGCGCCAGCAGCCAATGGGACGCCTCCTACGAGCAGTACTTC. It encodes CASSQWDASYEQYF.